This T cell receptor (beta chain) was sequenced in a study of T cells in Graves' hyperthyroidism and ophthalmopathy. Across the study: Peripheral blood sampling occurred at initial diagnosis, before any treatment.

The CDR3 runs to 15 residues. Trimming stripped 6 bases from V and 0 bases from J, with 11 bases between. Germline loops: CDR1 MNHEY, CDR2 SVGEGT. Authors of the study amplified TCR beta CDR3 regions from RNA transcripts. Using the HTBI primer set, a first-round RT-PCR was run on the TCR CDR3. TCRdb re-derived calls from the multiplex PCR reads in MiXCR, one entry per CDR3 protein. Of approximately 610,000 distinct CDR3 sequences in the sample, over 12% were seen once. This chain uses TRBV6-2 or TRBV6-3 with TRBJ1-4; D is undetermined. The TCR originated in a middle-aged woman with Graves' ophthalmopathy. Sequenced material: blood. CDR3 coding DNA: TGTGCCAGCAGATTTTATGGGACAACTAATGAAAAACTGTTTTTT. Its translation: CASRFYGTTNEKLFF.